The clone carrying this T cell receptor (beta chain) was seen once. Its antigen is still unknown. This sample is part of a study of cytomegalovirus exposure and HLA in healthy donors. Findings and caveats of the study: An observed cluster of highly shared sequence variants was recorded as a likely sequencing artifact. About 150 TCR beta chains were listed as cytomegalovirus-associated.

With 60 Vbeta and 13 Jbeta primers, the PCR was carried out. Using immunoSEQ multiplex PCR, the repertoire was profiled, and TCRdb retains in-frame clones only, with some absent. The sample contains fewer than 200,000 clones, roughly 90% of which appear only once. The ends were cut back, 3 bases at V and 6 bases at J, with 12 bases in the middle. The CDR3 has 14 residues. The germline V gene has CDR1 MDHEN and CDR2 SYDVKM. This chain joins TRBV28 and TRBJ1-5, with a possible D match to TRBD1 (6 bases). The clonotype comes from a boy under 10 years old in good health and CMV-seronegative. Sequenced sample: PBMCs. The CDR3 region has the DNA TGTGCCAGCAGTTTCAGGGGATGGAGTCAGCCCCAGCATTTT. Translation: CASSFRGWSQPQHF.